These 25 T cell receptor beta chains came from one sample sequenced in a study of low-dose radiotherapy and immunotherapy resistance in tumors. Covering alpha and beta chains, TRAV- and TRBV-specific primers were used for the first-strand cDNA. Both a constant-region primer and a V-primer adapter served to amplify TCRs across roughly 20 PCR cycles. TCRdb fed the reads into MiXCR, producing one record per CDR3 protein. The sample contains roughly 11,000 distinct CDR3 sequences, less than 75% of which appear only once. These receptors originate from a human donor with advanced metastatic prostate, ovarian, gallbladder or colorectal cancer (not recorded which). This table probably holds off-target reads from a library built for another chain.

This clonotype turned up a few times. The rearrangement links TRBV7-2 to TRBJ1-5, with D hard to call. Looked up from germline, CDR1 is SGHTA and CDR2 is FQGNSA. V lost 1 base and J 3 bases, leaving 4 bases between the germline ends. The CDR3 length is 13 residues. Here the CDR3 reads CASSLVDNQPQHF. Here the CDR3 DNA reads TGTGCCAGCAGCTTAGTTGACAATCAGCCCCAGCATTTT.

J is TRBJ2-1 and V is TRBV5-6; 15 bases are a match to TRBD2. Trimming removed 5 bases from V and 3 bases from J; junction bases left unmatched: 3. Germline V lookup: CDR1 SGHDT, CDR2 YYEEEE. CDR3 size: 16 residues. The CDR3, as DNA: TGTGCCAGCAGAGGACTAGCGGGAGGGCTCTACAATGAGCAGTTCTTC. Translated: CASRGLAGGLYNEQFF.

This clonotype was picked up a small number of times. The gene calls are TRBV6-5 and TRBJ1-5, with D maybe TRBD1 (5 bases). This CDR3 is built from 13 residues. Germline loops: CDR1 MNHEY, CDR2 SVGAGI. The V end was cut by 6 bases, the J end by 3 bases, with 9 bases between. CDR3 DNA: TGTGCCAGCAGCACGACAGACAATCAGCCCCAGCATTTT. It encodes CASSTTDNQPQHF.

This chain uses TRBV28 with TRBJ1-5; D unresolved. V was clipped by 6 bases and J by 7 bases, with 13 bases between them. Looked up from germline, CDR1 is MDHEN and CDR2 is SYDVKM. CDR3 length: 13 amino acids. In DNA, the CDR3 is TGTGCCAGCAGCCCTTCGGGGAGACAGCCCCAGCATTTT. Translated, it gives CASSPSGRQPQHF.

V gene TRBV4-3 combines with J gene TRBJ1-2; no definite D call. This CDR3 has 15 residues. Trimming removed 1 base at V and 4 bases at J, with 13 bases between. Germline V gives CDR1 LGHNA, CDR2 YSLEER. In nucleotides, the CDR3 is TGCGCCAGCAGCCAAGCGGCTCAGAGCTCCTATGGCTACACCTTC. Translated: CASSQAAQSSYGYTF.

The chain has TRBV30 and TRBJ2-6; 7 bases align to TRBD2. CDR1 is GTSNPN, CDR2 SVGIG, per germline (reference sequence). V gave up 0 bases and J gave up 2 bases; unmatched junction bases: 1. This CDR3 contains 15 residues. CDR3 DNA sequence: TGTGCCTGGAGTGTGGGAGGGGCTGGGGCCAACGTCCTGACTTTC. Encoded protein: CAWSVGGAGANVLTF.

The CDR3 DNA reads as TGTGCCAGCATGTCCGGCGGGACAGACAATGAAAAACTGTTTTTT. Encoded protein: CASMSGGTDNEKLFF. The J gene is TRBJ1-4, the V gene TRBV28, with 7 bases lining up with TRBD1. The CDR3 is 15 amino acids. Trimming removed 7 bases from V and 5 bases from J; junction bases left unmatched: 10. Germline loops: CDR1 MDHEN, CDR2 SYDVKM.

The chain is built from TRBV4-3 and TRBJ2-2; the D call may be TRBD1 or TRBD2 (5 bases each). V was cut by 4 bases and J by 4 bases, with 16 bases left in between. The CDR3 runs 16 residues. Germline assignment: CDR1 LGHNA and CDR2 YSLEER. The CDR3 DNA is TGCGCCAGCAGCCCCACGGGGCGCCTTGGCACCGGGGAGCTGTTTTTT. This codes for CASSPTGRLGTGELFF.

The chain couples TRBV28 to TRBJ1-5; possibly TRBD1 for D (6 bases). Germline values: CDR1 MDHEN, CDR2 SYDVKM. CDR3 length equals 13 residues. V was pared by 9 bases and J by 0 bases, with 9 bases between. The CDR3 coding sequence is TGTGCCAGTCAGGGGTTTAGCAATCAGCCCCAGCATTTT. It translates to CASQGFSNQPQHF.

The rearrangement links TRBV9 to TRBJ1-2; TRBD1 matches at 8 bases. J gave up 3 bases and V 4 bases, and 2 bases lay outside the gene matches. Per germline, CDR1 SGDLS and CDR2 YYNGEE. CDR3 length: 13 residues. The CDR3 protein is CASSTGQDYGYTF. The CDR3 DNA sequence: TGTGCCAGCAGCACGGGACAGGACTATGGCTACACCTTC.

The rearrangement uses TRBV12-3 or TRBV12-4 and TRBJ1-6, with D perhaps TRBD1 (6 bases). The ends were cut back, 8 bases at V and 0 bases at J, with 14 bases in the middle. The CDR3 is 16 amino acids. The CDR3: CASSYLGGSYNSPLHF. The CDR3 coding sequence is TGTGCCAGCTCATATTTAGGGGGCTCCTATAATTCACCCCTCCACTTT.

The rearrangement links TRBV11-2 to TRBJ2-3; 7 bases match TRBD2. The CDR3 totals 15 residues. The germline CDR1 and CDR2 sequences are SGHAT and FQNNGV. V shed 2 bases, J shed 6 bases, and the junction held 8 bases outside the gene matches. CDR3 loop: CASSLTGGNGDTQYF. The CDR3 DNA sequence: TGTGCCAGCAGCTTAACCGGGGGGAATGGGGATACGCAGTATTTT.

This clonotype was seen more than once but under ten times. The CDR3 region is CASSHEGLAGPINEQFF. CDR3 DNA: TGTGCCAGCAGCCATGAGGGACTAGCGGGTCCAATCAATGAGCAGTTCTTC. V and J are TRBV11-2 and TRBJ2-1; TRBD2 matches at 12 bases. The CDR3 is 17 residues long. The germline V gene has CDR1 SGHAT and CDR2 FQNNGV. With 5 bases clipped from V and 6 bases from J, the junction kept 11 bases outside the gene matches. Using reference TRBV11-2 and TRBJ2-1 for the parts outside the CDR3, the full variable domain is EAGVAQSPRYKIIEKRQSVAFWCNPISGHATLYWYQQILGQGPKLLIQFQNNGVVDDSQLPKDRFSAERLKGVDSTLKIQPAKLEDSAVYLCASSHEGLAGPINEQFFGPGTRLTVL.

The chain carries TRBV7-9 and TRBJ2-6; 7 bases are shared with TRBD1. V lost 5 bases and J lost 2; bases outside the gene matches: 15. Germline V gene sequence: CDR1 SEHNR, CDR2 FQNEAQ (reference sequence). This CDR3 has 19 amino acids. The CDR3 sequence: CASSPGLSGQRPGANVLTF. CDR3 DNA: TGTGCCAGCAGCCCAGGTCTATCGGGACAGAGGCCTGGGGCCAACGTCCTGACTTTC.

This clonotype has just a few counts. The V and J genes are TRBV4-1 and TRBJ2-5, with 8 bases matching TRBD2. The V gene end was trimmed by 0 bases and the J gene end by 1 base; junction bases not matched to a gene: 1. In germline, CDR1 is MGHRA, CDR2 YSYEKL. The CDR3 is 15 amino acids. CDR3 sequence (DNA): TGCGCCAGCAGCCAAGAGCGGGGGGCCCAAGAGACCCAGTACTTC. Translation gives CASSQERGAQETQYF.

The CDR3 region is CSVQRGGETEAFF. The CDR3 DNA sequence: TGCAGCGTCCAAAGGGGGGGTGAAACTGAAGCTTTCTTT. The chain has TRBV29-1 and TRBJ1-1; D might be TRBD1 (6 bases). Deletions cut 6 bases from V and 5 bases from J, with 16 bases between. The germline V gene encodes CDR1 SQVTM and CDR2 ANQGSEA. This CDR3 is built from 13 residues.

This clonotype was observed a handful of times. The chain employs TRBV19 and TRBJ1-4, with D possibly being TRBD1 (6 bases). Trimming took 6 bases from V and 5 from J, leaving 19 bases between them. Germline CDR1 LNHDA, CDR2 SQIVND (reference sequence). The CDR3 totals 16 residues. The CDR3 region is CASSHLGRTENEKLFF. DNA for the CDR3: TGTGCCAGTAGCCACCTGGGAAGGACAGAGAATGAAAAACTGTTTTTT.

The CDR3 is CASSTKTGVAGRGPGRTEAFF. The CDR3 coding sequence is TGTGCCAGCAGCACGAAAACTGGAGTGGCCGGGCGCGGTCCAGGGCGCACTGAAGCTTTCTTT. The V and J genes are TRBV11-3 and TRBJ1-1; tentatively, D is TRBD1 (5 bases). This CDR3 comprises 21 residues. Germline CDR1 SGHNT, CDR2 YENEEA. Trimming left V 5 bases short and J 4 bases short, with 35 bases between.

This chain connects TRBV28 to TRBJ2-7; 10 bases align to TRBD2. Germline trimming cut 3 bases from V and 6 bases from J; bases unmatched to any gene: 5. Germline assignment: CDR1 MDHEN and CDR2 SYDVKM. The CDR3 runs 14 residues. The DNA for the CDR3 is TGTGCCAGCAGTTTGCGTCTAGCGGGAGCCGAGCAGTACTTC. Amino acid sequence: CASSLRLAGAEQYF.

The chain is built from TRBV2 and TRBJ1-4; D is unclear. Per the germline V gene, CDR1 is SNHLY and CDR2 is FYNNEI. Trimming removed 2 bases at V and 4 bases at J, with 11 bases between. The CDR3 is 15 residues long. The chain's CDR3 is CASSEFHMRNEKLFF. CDR3 nucleotide sequence: TGTGCCAGCAGTGAATTCCACATGCGTAATGAAAAACTGTTTTTT.

There are a few counts of this clonotype. This CDR3 is CASSLPGLAAEQFF. The CDR3 region has the DNA TGTGCCAGCAGTCTTCCGGGACTAGCGGCTGAGCAGTTCTTC. This rearrangement joins TRBV7-6 to TRBJ2-1; 11 nucleotides agree with TRBD2. The CDR3 has 14 amino acids. V lost 6 bases and J lost 9; bases outside the gene matches: 7. Looked up from germline, CDR1 is SGHVS and CDR2 is FNYEAQ.

The gene calls are TRBV2 and TRBJ2-1; D is possibly TRBD1 (5 bases). Deletions cut 8 bases from V and 5 bases from J, with 13 bases between. The CDR3 is 13 residues long. Germline V gene sequence: CDR1 SNHLY, CDR2 FYNNEI. CDR3 DNA: TGTGCCAGCGGCTCGATAGGGGACAATGAGCAGTTCTTC. It translates to CASGSIGDNEQFF. Variable domain in full (rest from reference TRBV2 and TRBJ2-1): EPEVTQTPSHQVTQMGQEVILRCVPISNHLYFYWYRQILGQKVEFLVSFYNNEISEKSEIFDDQFSVERPDGSNFTLKIRSTKLEDSAMYFCASGSIGDNEQFFGPGTRLTVL.

The gene calls are TRBV10-3 and TRBJ1-2, with TRBD1 as a possible D gene (6 bases). The germline CDR1 and CDR2 sequences are ENHRY and SYGVKD. There are 14 residues in the CDR3. Trimming shortened V by 11 bases and J by 4 bases, and 20 bases separated the two germline ends. CDR3 in amino acids: CASRFGGEFYGYTF. CDR3 nucleotide sequence: TGTGCCTCACGGTTCGGGGGCGAATTCTATGGCTACACCTTC.

The CDR3 sequence: CSVEPSSGRFDEQFF. CDR3 bases: TGCAGCGTTGAACCCTCTAGCGGGAGGTTCGATGAGCAGTTCTTC. The genes are TRBV29-1 and TRBJ2-1; 11 bases align to TRBD2. The CDR3 is 15 amino acids. Per the germline V gene, CDR1 is SQVTM and CDR2 is ANQGSEA. V lost 2 bases, J lost 8 bases, and 8 bases stayed unmatched.

The rearrangement links TRBV28 to TRBJ1-2; D possibly corresponds to TRBD1 (5 bases). Germline CDR1 MDHEN, CDR2 SYDVKM. V was pared by 5 bases and J by 7 bases, with 14 bases between. The CDR3 sequence is 13 residues long. CDR3 protein: CASSPQGTGGYTF. In nucleotides, the CDR3 is TGTGCCAGCAGTCCCCAGGGTACCGGTGGCTACACCTTC.